Below are 10 T cell receptor beta chains sequenced from a single sample in a study of metastatic and nonmetastatic thyroid tumors. No treatment had been given to any patient before thyroid surgery. TCRdb redid the clone calls on the PCR reads using MiXCR. The table records tens of thousands of clones, roughly 25% of them present only once. Source material: tumor tissue. The receptors were gathered from a male donor with papillary thyroid cancer or a benign thyroid nodule (not recorded which). Some clones in this sample may be carry-over from other donors' samples.

The sample holds many counts of this clone. The chain uses TRBV12-3 or TRBV12-4 and TRBJ1-6, with 7 bases that match TRBD1. V shed 6 bases and J 1 base; nucleotides not matched to a gene: 6. CDR3 length: 16 residues. The CDR3 region has the DNA TGTGCCAGCAGATCCAGGGGGGGATCCTATAATTCACCCCTCCACTTT. This codes for CASRSRGGSYNSPLHF.

This clone was counted ten times or more. The gene calls are TRBV27 and TRBJ2-3; 10 positions match TRBD2. With V trimmed by 5 bases and J by 3 bases, 8 bases remained unmatched. The CDR3 loop spans 16 amino acids. The V gene's germline CDR1 is MNHEY and CDR2 SMNVEV (reference sequence). The CDR3 region is CASSVGGTSATDTQYF. Written as DNA, the CDR3 is TGTGCCAGCAGTGTAGGAGGGACTAGCGCGACAGATACGCAGTATTTT.

This clone was counted at least ten times. J is TRBJ2-7 and V is TRBV20-1; 15 nucleotides agree with TRBD2. J lost 6 bases, V lost 6 bases, and 9 bases had no gene match. There are 15 residues in the CDR3. Germline-derived CDR1 and CDR2 are DFQATT and SNEGSKA (reference sequence). CDR3 in DNA: TGCAGTGCGCTTCAACCGGGACTAGCGGGAGGCGAGCAGTACTTC. Encoded protein: CSALQPGLAGGEQYF.

Regarding this clone: This could be a read error, since a much larger clone is one nucleotide away. The chain carries TRBV27 and TRBJ2-6; D is tentatively TRBD1 or TRBD2 (5 bases each). Germline V CDR1 and CDR2: MNHEY, SMNVEV (reference sequence). Trimming pared 9 bases from V and 0 bases from J, leaving 15 bases between. The CDR3 runs 16 residues. CDR3 amino acids: CARSPGRNSGANVLTF. CDR3 DNA: TGTGCCAGATCACCGGGACGGAACTCTGGGGCCAACGTCCTGACTTTC.

This clone came up many times. The rearrangement joins TRBV6-4 to TRBJ2-5, with 11 bases that match TRBD2. CDR1 MRHNA and CDR2 SNTAGT come from the germline V gene. The V and J ends lost 3 bases and 3 bases, in that order; junction bases with no gene match: 3. CDR3 length: 15 amino acids. CDR3 sequence (DNA): TGTGCCAGCAGTGAGACTAGCGGGACCAAAGAGACCCAGTACTTC. This encodes CASSETSGTKETQYF.

This clone was seen repeatedly, ten times or more. The gene calls are TRBV3-1 and TRBJ2-1, with 8 bases matching TRBD1. Germline-derived CDR1 and CDR2 are LGHDT and YNNKEL (reference sequence). The V and J ends lost 1 base and 7 bases, in that order; junction bases with no gene match: 6. There are 15 residues in the CDR3. CDR3 loop: CASSQGRQGRNEQFF. CDR3 coding DNA: TGTGCCAGCAGCCAAGGCAGACAGGGGAGGAATGAGCAGTTCTTC.

This clone was found many times. This chain joins TRBV5-1 and TRBJ2-2; no clear D gene. V gave up 4 bases and J gave up 7 bases, with 14 bases separating them. The CDR3 runs to 14 residues. Germline-derived CDR1 and CDR2 are SGHRS and YFSETQ. CDR3 loop: CASSPGAANGELFF. CDR3 DNA sequence: TGCGCCAGCAGCCCCGGCGCAGCCAACGGGGAGCTGTTTTTT.

The chain employs TRBV9 and TRBJ2-3, with D possibly matching TRBD2 (6 bases). Trimming shortened V by 4 bases and J by 6 bases, and 18 bases separated the two germline ends. Germline V gives CDR1 SGDLS, CDR2 YYNGEE. The CDR3 has 15 residues. Written as DNA, the CDR3 is TGTGCCAGCAGCCCCTCGGGAGTCAACTGGGATACGCAGTATTTT. Amino acid sequence: CASSPSGVNWDTQYF.

Notes on this clone: This may come from a read error, since a much larger clone is one base off. The V and J genes are TRBV6-2 or TRBV6-3 and TRBJ1-5, with 8 bases aligning to TRBD1. V was clipped by 6 bases and J by 6 bases; unmatched bases: 4. The CDR3 has 13 amino acids. Germline loops: CDR1 MNHEY, CDR2 SVGEGT. CDR3 sequence (DNA): TGTGCCAGCAGGAGACAGGGGTGTCAGCCCCAGCATTTT. It specifies CASRRQGCQPQHF.

Turning to this clone: It may be a read error: a sequence one base away is much more abundant. Other DNA sequences in the sample encode the same CDR3. V gene TRBV5-1 combines with J gene TRBJ2-2; TRBD1 or TRBD2 may be the D gene (5 bases each). Germline assignment: CDR1 SGHRS and CDR2 YFSETQ. The CDR3 length is 16 residues. Trimming took 5 bases from V and 5 from J, leaving 19 bases between them. This CDR3 reads CASRDPGQGSTGELFF. The CDR3 DNA is TGCGCCAGCAGAGATCCGGGGCAGGGATCGACCGGGGAGCTGTTTTTT.